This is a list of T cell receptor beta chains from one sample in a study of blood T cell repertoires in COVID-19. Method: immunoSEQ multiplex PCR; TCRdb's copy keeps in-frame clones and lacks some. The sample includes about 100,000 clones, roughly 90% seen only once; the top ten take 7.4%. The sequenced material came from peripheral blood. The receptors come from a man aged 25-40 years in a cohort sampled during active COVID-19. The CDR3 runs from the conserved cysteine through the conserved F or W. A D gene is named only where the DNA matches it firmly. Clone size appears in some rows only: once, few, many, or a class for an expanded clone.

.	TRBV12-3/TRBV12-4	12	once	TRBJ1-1	CASSPTNTEAFF	TGTGCCAGCAGCCCTACGAACACTGAAGCTTTCTTT
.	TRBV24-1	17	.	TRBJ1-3	CATSAPGGRRRGNTIYF	TGTGCCACCAGTGCCCCGGGCGGGAGACGAAGGGGAAACACCATATATTTT
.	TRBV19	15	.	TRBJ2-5	CASSIVSGVQETQYF	TGTGCCAGTAGTATAGTTTCCGGGGTCCAAGAGACCCAGTACTTC
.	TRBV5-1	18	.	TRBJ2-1	CASSLSGVDARSYNEQFF	TGCGCCAGCAGCTTGTCCGGTGTGGATGCGAGGTCCTACAATGAGCAGTTCTTC
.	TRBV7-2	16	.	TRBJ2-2	CASSLDFGYGTGELFF	TGTGCCAGCAGCTTAGACTTCGGGTATGGGACCGGGGAGCTGTTTTTT
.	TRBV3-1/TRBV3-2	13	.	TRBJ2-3	CASSRGDRDTQYF	TGTGCCAGCAGCCGGGGAGATCGGGATACGCAGTATTTT
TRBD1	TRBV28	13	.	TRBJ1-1	CASSPFGQGIAFF	TGTGCCAGCAGTCCTTTTGGACAGGGGATAGCTTTCTTT
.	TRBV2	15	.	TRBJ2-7	CASKPSTGKAHEQYF	TGTGCCAGCAAGCCCTCGACAGGAAAGGCCCACGAGCAGTACTTC
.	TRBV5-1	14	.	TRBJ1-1	CASSQQEANTEAFF	TGCGCCAGCAGCCAGCAAGAGGCGAACACTGAAGCTTTCTTT
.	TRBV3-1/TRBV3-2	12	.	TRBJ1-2	CASSQPGRGYTF	TGTGCCAGCAGCCAACCAGGGCGAGGCTACACCTTC
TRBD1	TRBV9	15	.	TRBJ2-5	CASSPTGTAQETQYF	TGTGCCAGCAGCCCTACCGGGACAGCCCAAGAGACCCAGTACTTC
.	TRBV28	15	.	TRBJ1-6	CASYSPQGRDSPLHF	TGTGCCAGCTACAGCCCTCAGGGTCGGGATTCACCCCTCCACTTT
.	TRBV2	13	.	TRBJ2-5	CASSGEGVQTQYF	TGTGCCAGCAGTGGAGAGGGTGTCCAGACCCAGTACTTC
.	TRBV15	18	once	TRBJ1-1	CATSRDRGTSIMNTEAFF	TGTGCCACCAGCAGAGATCGGGGGACGTCGATTATGAACACTGAAGCTTTCTTT
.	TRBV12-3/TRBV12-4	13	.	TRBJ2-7	CASSLSQSYEQYF	TGTGCCAGCAGCCTTTCCCAGTCCTACGAGCAGTACTTC
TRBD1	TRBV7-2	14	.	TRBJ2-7	CASSFGTGVYEQYF	TGTGCCAGCAGCTTCGGGACAGGGGTCTACGAGCAGTACTTC
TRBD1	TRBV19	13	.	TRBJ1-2	CASPGQCIYGYTF	TGTGCCAGTCCGGGACAGTGTATCTATGGCTACACCTTC
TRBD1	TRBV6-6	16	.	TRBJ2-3	CASSQTGGQGTDTQYF	TGTGCCAGCAGCCAGACAGGGGGGCAGGGCACAGATACGCAGTATTTT
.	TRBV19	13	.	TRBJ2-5	CASSTQGQETQYF	TGTGCCAGTAGTACCCAGGGCCAAGAGACCCAGTACTTC
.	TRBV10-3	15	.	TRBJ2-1	CAISGDSGIHNEQFF	TGTGCCATCAGTGGGGATTCAGGGATACACAATGAGCAGTTCTTC
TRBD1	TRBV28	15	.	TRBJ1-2	CASSPGGTGPYGYTF	TGTGCCAGCAGTCCGGGTGGGACAGGGCCCTATGGCTACACCTTC
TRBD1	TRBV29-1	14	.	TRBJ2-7	CSVERGQGVSEQYF	TGCAGCGTGGAACGGGGACAGGGGGTTTCCGAGCAGTACTTC
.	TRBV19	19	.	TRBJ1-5	CASTVTQSRGKYGNQPQHF	TGTGCCAGTACCGTCACCCAGAGCAGGGGCAAGTACGGCAATCAGCCCCAGCATTTT
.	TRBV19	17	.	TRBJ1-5	CASSSRTDSISNQPQHF	TGTGCCAGTAGTTCCCGTACAGACAGTATTAGCAATCAGCCCCAGCATTTT
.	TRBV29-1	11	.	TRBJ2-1	CSVTRAREQFF	TGCAGCGTGACTAGAGCTCGTGAGCAGTTCTTC
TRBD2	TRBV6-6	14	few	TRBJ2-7	CASSYGSGGSEQYF	TGTGCCAGCAGTTACGGTAGCGGGGGGAGCGAGCAGTACTTC
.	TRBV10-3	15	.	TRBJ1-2	CAISEALRPANGYTF	TGTGCCATCAGTGAAGCGTTACGGCCCGCCAATGGCTACACCTTC
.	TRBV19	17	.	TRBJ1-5	CASSIGPAALSNQPQHF	TGTGCCAGTAGTATTGGTCCGGCGGCCTTAAGCAATCAGCCCCAGCATTTT
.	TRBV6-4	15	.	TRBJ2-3	CASSDVGGGTDTQYF	TGTGCCAGCAGTGATGTCGGCGGGGGCACAGATACGCAGTATTTT
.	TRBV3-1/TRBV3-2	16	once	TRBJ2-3	CASSQHWGGGTDTQYF	TGTGCCAGCAGCCAACATTGGGGGGGCGGCACAGATACGCAGTATTTT
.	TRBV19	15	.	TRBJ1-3	CASSPGGARGNTIYF	TGTGCCAGTAGTCCGGGCGGGGCGCGGGGAAACACCATATATTTT
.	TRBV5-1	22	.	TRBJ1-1	CASSLVYGGVIKQGGVNTEAFF	TGCGCCAGCAGCTTGGTATATGGAGGAGTAATTAAACAGGGTGGGGTGAACACTGAAGCTTTCTTT
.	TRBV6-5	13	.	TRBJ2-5	CATSIVNQETQYF	TGTGCCACCAGCATTGTCAACCAAGAGACCCAGTACTTC
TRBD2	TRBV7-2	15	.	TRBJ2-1	CASRFSGGALNEQFF	TGTGCCAGCAGGTTTAGCGGGGGGGCCCTCAATGAGCAGTTCTTC
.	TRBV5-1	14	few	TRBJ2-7	CASSSSAGGYEQYF	TGCGCCAGCAGCTCCTCGGCCGGCGGCTACGAGCAGTACTTC
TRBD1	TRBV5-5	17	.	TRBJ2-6	CASSHRDRDAGANVLTF	TGTGCCAGCAGCCACCGGGACAGGGATGCGGGGGCCAACGTCCTGACTTTC
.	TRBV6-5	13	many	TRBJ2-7	CASSYPGAYEQYF	TGTGCCAGCAGTTACCCCGGGGCCTACGAGCAGTACTTC
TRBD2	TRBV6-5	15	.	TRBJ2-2	CASTSGGAVAGELFF	TGTGCCAGCACTAGCGGGGGGGCGGTGGCCGGGGAGCTGTTTTTT
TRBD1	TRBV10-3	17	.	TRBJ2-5	CAISSGTGYLSGETQYF	TGTGCCATCAGTTCCGGGACAGGGTATTTGTCGGGAGAGACCCAGTACTTC
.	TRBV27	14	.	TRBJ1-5	CASSLNRFNQPQHF	TGTGCCAGCAGTTTAAATCGGTTCAATCAGCCCCAGCATTTT
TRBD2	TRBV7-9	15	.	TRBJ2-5	CASSRFTSQRGPDNF	TGTGCCAGCAGCCGGTTTACGAGCCAGCGGGGGCCCGACAACTTC
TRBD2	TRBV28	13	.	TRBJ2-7	CASSPGLSYAQYF	TGTGCCAGCAGTCCGGGACTATCGTACGCGCAGTACTTC
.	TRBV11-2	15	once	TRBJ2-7	CASRHLRGTSYEQYF	TGTGCCAGCAGACATTTACGGGGGACGTCATACGAGCAGTACTTC
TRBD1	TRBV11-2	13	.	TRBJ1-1	CASSQNRGTEAFF	TGTGCCAGCAGCCAGAACAGGGGCACTGAAGCTTTCTTT
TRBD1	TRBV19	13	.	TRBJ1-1	CASLGQGGTEAFF	TGTGCCAGTCTAGGACAGGGAGGAACTGAAGCTTTCTTT
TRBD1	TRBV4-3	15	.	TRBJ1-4	CASSQFQGAGEKLFF	TGCGCCAGCAGCCAATTTCAGGGGGCTGGTGAAAAACTGTTTTTT
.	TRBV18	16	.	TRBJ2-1	CASSPREAASGHEQFF	TGTGCCAGCTCCCCCAGGGAGGCGGCCAGTGGGCATGAGCAGTTCTTC
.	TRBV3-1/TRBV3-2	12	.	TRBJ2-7	CASSQSSNEQYF	TGTGCCAGCAGCCAGAGTTCTAACGAGCAGTACTTC
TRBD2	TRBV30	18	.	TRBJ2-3	CARSGTSGGSFSTDTQYF	TGTGCCCGATCCGGGACTAGCGGGGGATCCTTTAGCACAGATACGCAGTATTTT
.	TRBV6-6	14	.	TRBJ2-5	CASSYSGPQETQYF	TGTGCCAGCAGTTACTCGGGGCCACAAGAGACCCAGTACTTC
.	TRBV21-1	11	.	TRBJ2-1	CASSRYCEQFF	TGTGCCAGCAGCCGGTATTGTGAGCAGTTCTTC
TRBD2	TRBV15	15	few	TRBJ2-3	CATSSPLAGADTQYF	TGTGCCACCAGCAGTCCCCTAGCGGGGGCAGATACGCAGTATTTT
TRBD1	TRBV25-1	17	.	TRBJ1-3	CASSDLRDSSSGNTIYF	TGTGCCAGCAGTGACCTGCGGGACAGCTCCTCTGGAAACACCATATATTTT
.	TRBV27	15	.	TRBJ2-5	CASSLGLAYPETQYF	TGTGCCAGCAGTTTAGGGCTAGCTTACCCTGAGACCCAGTACTTC
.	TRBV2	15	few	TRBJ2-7	CASSGGGVGHWEQYF	TGTGCCAGCAGTGGAGGAGGGGTTGGGCATTGGGAGCAGTACTTC